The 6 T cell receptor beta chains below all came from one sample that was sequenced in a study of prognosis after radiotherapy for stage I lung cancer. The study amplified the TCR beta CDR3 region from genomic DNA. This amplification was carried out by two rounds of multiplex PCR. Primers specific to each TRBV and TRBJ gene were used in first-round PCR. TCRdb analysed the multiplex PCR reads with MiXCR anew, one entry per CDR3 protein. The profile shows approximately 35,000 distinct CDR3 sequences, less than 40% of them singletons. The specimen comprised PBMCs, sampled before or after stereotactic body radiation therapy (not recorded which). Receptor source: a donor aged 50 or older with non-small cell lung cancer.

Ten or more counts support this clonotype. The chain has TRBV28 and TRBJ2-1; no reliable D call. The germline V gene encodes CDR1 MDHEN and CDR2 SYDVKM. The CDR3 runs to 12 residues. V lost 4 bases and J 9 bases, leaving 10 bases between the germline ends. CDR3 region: CASSSPVVEQFF. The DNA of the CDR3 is TGTGCCAGCAGTTCCCCGGTGGTTGAGCAGTTCTTC.

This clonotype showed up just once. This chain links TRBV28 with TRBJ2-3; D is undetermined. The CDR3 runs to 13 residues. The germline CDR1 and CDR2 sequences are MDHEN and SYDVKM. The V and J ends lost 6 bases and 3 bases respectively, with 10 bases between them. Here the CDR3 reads CASSRWGTDTQYF. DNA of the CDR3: TGTGCCAGCAGCAGATGGGGTACAGATACGCAGTATTTT.

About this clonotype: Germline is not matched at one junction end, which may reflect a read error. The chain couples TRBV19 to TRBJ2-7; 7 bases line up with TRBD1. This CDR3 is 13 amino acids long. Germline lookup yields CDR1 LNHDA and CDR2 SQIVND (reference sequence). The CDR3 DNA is TGTGCCAGTAGTGGTAAAGGGGGCCACGAGCGGTACTTC. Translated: CASSGKGGHERYF.

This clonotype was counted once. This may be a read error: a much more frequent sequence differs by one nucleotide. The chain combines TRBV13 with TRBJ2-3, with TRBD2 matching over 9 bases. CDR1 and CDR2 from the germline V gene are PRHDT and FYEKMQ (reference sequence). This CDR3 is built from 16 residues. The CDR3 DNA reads TGTGCCAGCAGCTTAGGAGCGGGGGGAAGCACATATACGCAGTATTTT. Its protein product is CASSLGAGGSTYTQYF.

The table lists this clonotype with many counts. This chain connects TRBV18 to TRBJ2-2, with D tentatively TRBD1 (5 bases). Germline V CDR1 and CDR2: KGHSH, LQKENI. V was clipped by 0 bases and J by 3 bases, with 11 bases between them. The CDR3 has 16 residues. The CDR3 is CASSPPRVGYTGELFF. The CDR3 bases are TGTGCCAGCTCACCACCCAGGGTGGGGTACACCGGGGAGCTGTTTTTT. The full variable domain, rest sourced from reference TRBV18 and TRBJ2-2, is NAGVMQNPRHLVRRRGQEARLRCSPMKGHSHVYWYRQLPEEGLKFMVYLQKENIIDESGMPKERFSAEFPKEGPSILRIQQVVRGDSAAYFCASSPPRVGYTGELFFGEGSRLTVL.

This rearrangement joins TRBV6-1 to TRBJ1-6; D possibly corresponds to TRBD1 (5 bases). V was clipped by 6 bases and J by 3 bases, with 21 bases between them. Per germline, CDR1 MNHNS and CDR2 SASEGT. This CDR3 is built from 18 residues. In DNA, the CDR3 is TGTGCCAGCAGGGGCCTGTGCAGGGTGGGTCTCTATAATTCACCCCTCCACTTT. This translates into CASRGLCRVGLYNSPLHF.